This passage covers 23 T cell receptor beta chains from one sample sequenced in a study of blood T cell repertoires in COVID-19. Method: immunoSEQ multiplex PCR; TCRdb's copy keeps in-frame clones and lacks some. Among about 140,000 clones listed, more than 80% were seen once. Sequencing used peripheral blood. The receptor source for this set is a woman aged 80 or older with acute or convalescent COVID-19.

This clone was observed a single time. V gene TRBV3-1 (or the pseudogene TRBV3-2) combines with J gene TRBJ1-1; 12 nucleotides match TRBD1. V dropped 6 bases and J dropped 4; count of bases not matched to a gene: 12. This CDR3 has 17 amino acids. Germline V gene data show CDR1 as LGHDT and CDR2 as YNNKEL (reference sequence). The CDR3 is CASSPRDRGPLSTEAFF. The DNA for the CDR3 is TGTGCCAGCAGTCCCAGGGACAGGGGGCCCCTGAGCACTGAAGCTTTCTTT.

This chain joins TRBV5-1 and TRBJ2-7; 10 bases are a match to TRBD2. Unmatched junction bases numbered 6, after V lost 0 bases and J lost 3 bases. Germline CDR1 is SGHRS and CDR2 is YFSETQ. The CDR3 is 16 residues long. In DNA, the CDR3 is TGCGCCAGCAGCTTGGCGCCAGCGGGGGGGATCTACGAGCAGTACTTC. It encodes CASSLAPAGGIYEQYF.

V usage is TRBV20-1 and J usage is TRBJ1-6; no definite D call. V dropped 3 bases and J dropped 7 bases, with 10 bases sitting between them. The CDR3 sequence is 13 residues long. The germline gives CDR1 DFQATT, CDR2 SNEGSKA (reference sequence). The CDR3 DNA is TGCAGTGCTAGTGTTGGGGAGAATTCACCCCTCCACTTT. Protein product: CSASVGENSPLHF.

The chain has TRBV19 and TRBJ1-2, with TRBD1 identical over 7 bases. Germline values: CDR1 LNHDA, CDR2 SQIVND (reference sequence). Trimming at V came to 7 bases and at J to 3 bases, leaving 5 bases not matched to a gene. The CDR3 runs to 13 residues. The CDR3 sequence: CASNRGQYYGYTF. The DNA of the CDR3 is TGTGCCAGTAATAGGGGGCAGTACTATGGCTACACCTTC.

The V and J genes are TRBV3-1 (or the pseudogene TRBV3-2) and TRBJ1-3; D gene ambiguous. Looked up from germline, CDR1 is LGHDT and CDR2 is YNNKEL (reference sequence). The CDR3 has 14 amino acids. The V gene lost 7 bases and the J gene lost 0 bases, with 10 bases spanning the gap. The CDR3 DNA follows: TGTGCCAGCACCCGATTAGACTCTGGAAACACCATATATTTT. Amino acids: CASTRLDSGNTIYF.

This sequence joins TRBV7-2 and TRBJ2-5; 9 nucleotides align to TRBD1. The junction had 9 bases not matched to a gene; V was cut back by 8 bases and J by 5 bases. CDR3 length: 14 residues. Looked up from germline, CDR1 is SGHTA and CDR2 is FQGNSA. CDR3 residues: CASGPRQGGETQYF. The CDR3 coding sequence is TGTGCCAGCGGCCCTCGACAGGGGGGGGAGACCCAGTACTTC.

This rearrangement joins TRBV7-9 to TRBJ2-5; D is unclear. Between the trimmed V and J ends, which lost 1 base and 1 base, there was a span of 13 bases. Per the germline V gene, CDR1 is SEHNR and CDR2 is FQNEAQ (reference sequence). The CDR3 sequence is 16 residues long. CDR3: CASSLGSGRIQETQYF. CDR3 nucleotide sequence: TGTGCCAGCAGCTTAGGCTCCGGCAGGATCCAAGAGACCCAGTACTTC. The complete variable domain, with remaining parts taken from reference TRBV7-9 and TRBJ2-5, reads DTGVSQNPRHKITKRGQNVTFRCDPISEHNRLYWYRQTLGQGPEFLTYFQNEAQLEKSRLLSDRFSAERPKGSFSTLEIQRTEQGDSAMYLCASSLGSGRIQETQYFGPGTRLLVL.

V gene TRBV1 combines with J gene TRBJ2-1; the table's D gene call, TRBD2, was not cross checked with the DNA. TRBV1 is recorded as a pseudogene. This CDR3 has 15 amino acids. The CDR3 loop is CTTRGAGGPCGEQFF. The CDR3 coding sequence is TGCACCACCAGGGGAGCGGGGGGGCCTTGCGGTGAGCAGTTCTTC.

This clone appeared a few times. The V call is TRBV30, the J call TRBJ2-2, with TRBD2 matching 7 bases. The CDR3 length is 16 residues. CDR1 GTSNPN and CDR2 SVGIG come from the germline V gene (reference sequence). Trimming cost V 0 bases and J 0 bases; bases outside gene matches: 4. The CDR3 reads CAWSVVAGPNTGELFF. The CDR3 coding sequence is TGTGCCTGGAGTGTTGTAGCGGGCCCGAACACCGGGGAGCTGTTTTTT.

In DNA form, the CDR3 reads TGTGCCAGCTCACCATTTTCAGACTCCTACGAGCAGTACTTC. It yields the protein CASSPFSDSYEQYF. The genes are TRBV18 and TRBJ2-7; D gene ambiguous. The V and J ends lost 2 bases and 0 bases respectively, with 8 bases between them. The CDR3 spans 14 residues. Germline-derived CDR1 and CDR2 are KGHSH and LQKENI. Full variable domain (rest looked up from reference TRBV18 and TRBJ2-7): NAGVMQNPRHLVRRRGQEARLRCSPMKGHSHVYWYRQLPEEGLKFMVYLQKENIIDESGMPKERFSAEFPKEGPSILRIQQVVRGDSAAYFCASSPFSDSYEQYFGPGTRLTVT.

The CDR3 DNA is TGTGCCAGCAGCTTAGGCCGACAGGGGGTGGGTGATGAGCAGTTCTTC. Protein product: CASSLGRQGVGDEQFF. The gene calls are TRBV7-9 and TRBJ2-1; 9 bases are shared with TRBD1. CDR1 is SEHNR, CDR2 FQNEAQ, per germline (reference sequence). Trimming removed 1 base from V and 8 bases from J; junction bases left unmatched: 9. This CDR3 is 16 amino acids long.

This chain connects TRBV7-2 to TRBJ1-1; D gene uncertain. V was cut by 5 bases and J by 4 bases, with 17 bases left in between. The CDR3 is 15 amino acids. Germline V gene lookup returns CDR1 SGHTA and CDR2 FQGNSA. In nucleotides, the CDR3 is TGTGCCAGCAGCCCTAACCCCCACCGTGTCACTGAAGCTTTCTTT. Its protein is CASSPNPHRVTEAFF.

The CDR3 DNA sequence: TGTGCCAGCAGTTACTCGGTGCTGGGACAGGGCTATGGCTACACCTTC. Amino acids: CASSYSVLGQGYGYTF. This chain connects TRBV6-5 to TRBJ1-2; 9 bases are shared with TRBD1. The CDR3 spans 16 residues. Unmatched junction bases numbered 6, after V lost 0 bases and J lost 4 bases. Germline V gene lookup returns CDR1 MNHEY and CDR2 SVGAGI.

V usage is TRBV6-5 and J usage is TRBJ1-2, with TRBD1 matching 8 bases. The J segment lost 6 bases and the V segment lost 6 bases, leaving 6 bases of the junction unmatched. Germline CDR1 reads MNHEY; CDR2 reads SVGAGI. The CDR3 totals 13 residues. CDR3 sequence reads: CASRETGADGYTF. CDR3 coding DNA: TGTGCCAGCAGGGAGACAGGGGCGGATGGCTACACCTTC.

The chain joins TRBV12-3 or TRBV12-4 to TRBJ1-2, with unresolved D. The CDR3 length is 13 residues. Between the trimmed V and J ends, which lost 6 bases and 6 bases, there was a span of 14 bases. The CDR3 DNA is TGTGCCAGCAGAAAACTGCCTACCCATGGCTACACCTTC. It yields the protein CASRKLPTHGYTF.

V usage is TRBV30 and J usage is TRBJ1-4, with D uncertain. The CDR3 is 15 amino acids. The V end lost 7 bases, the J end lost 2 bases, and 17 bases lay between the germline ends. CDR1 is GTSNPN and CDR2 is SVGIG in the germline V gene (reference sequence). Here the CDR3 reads CASSGLSGTNEKLFF. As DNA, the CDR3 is TGTGCCTCCTCAGGACTCTCTGGGACTAATGAAAAACTGTTTTTT. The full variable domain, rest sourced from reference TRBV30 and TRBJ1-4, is SQTIHQWPATLVQPVGSPLSLECTVEGTSNPNLYWYRQAAGRGLQLLFYSVGIGQISSEVPQNLSASRPQDRQFILSSKKLLLSDSGFYLCASSGLSGTNEKLFFGSGTQLSVL.

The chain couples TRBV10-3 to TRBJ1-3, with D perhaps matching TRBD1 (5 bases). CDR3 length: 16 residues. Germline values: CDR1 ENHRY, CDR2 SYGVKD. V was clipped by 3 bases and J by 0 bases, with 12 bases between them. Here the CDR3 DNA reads TGTGCCATCAGTGACTCGCGGGGCAGCTCTGGAAACACCATATATTTT. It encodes CAISDSRGSSGNTIYF.

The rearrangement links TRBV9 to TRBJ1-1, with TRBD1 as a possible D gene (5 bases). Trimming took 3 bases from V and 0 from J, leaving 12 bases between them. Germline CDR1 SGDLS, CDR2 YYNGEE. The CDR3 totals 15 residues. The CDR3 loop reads CASSARQRMNTEAFF. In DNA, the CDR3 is TGTGCCAGCAGCGCAAGACAGAGGATGAACACTGAAGCTTTCTTT.

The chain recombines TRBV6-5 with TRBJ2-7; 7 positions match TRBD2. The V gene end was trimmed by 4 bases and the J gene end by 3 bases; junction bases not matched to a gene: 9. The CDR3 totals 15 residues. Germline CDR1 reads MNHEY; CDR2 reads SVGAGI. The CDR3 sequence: CASSLLDGGSYEQYF. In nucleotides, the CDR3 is TGTGCCAGCAGTTTGCTGGACGGCGGGAGCTACGAGCAGTACTTC.

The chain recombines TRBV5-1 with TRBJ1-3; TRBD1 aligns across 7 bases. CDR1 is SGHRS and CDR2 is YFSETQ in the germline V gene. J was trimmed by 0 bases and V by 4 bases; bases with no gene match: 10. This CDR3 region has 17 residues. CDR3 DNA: TGCGCCAGCAGCAGTACAGGGGCTCCGGCCTCTGGAAACACCATATATTTT. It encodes CASSSTGAPASGNTIYF.

Here the CDR3 reads CAARSEKLFF. The CDR3 nucleotides read TGTGCCGCGAGGTCCGAAAAACTGTTTTTT. The rearrangement links TRBV30 to TRBJ1-4; no clear D. The germline V gene has CDR1 GTSNPN and CDR2 SVGIG (reference sequence). The CDR3 is 10 residues long. The germline V and J ends were trimmed by 8 bases and 8 bases, with 9 bases remaining between them.

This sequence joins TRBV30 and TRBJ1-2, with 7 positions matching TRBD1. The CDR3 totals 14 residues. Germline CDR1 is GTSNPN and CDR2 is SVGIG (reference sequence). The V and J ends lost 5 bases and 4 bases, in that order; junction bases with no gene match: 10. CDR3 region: CAWGGEGGFYGYTF. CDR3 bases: TGTGCCTGGGGAGGAGAAGGGGGCTTCTATGGCTACACCTTC.

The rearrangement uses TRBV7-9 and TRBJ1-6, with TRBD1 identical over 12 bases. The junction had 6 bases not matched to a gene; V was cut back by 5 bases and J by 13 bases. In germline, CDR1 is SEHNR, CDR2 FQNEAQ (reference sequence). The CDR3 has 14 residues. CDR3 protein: CASSPGTGGRPLHF. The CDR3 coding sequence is TGTGCCAGCAGCCCTGGGACAGGGGGCCGCCCCCTCCACTTT.